One and the same sample provided the 13 T cell receptor beta chains below, sequenced in a study of OX40 agonist ivuxolimab in advanced cancers. The assay was immunoSEQ multiplex PCR, and TCRdb's table has in-frame clones only and misses some. The table records tens of thousands of clones, about 88% of them present only once. The sequencing here drew on CD4+ or CD8+ T cells sorted from blood, taken in a trial of the OX40 agonist ivuxolimab. These TCRs come from an adult with an advanced solid tumor such as melanoma, head and neck, liver or kidney cancer.

This clone was seen only a few times. As DNA, the CDR3 is TGTGCCAGCAGCGTGACCCGAGCTGGGGAGACCCAGTACTTC. The encoded protein is CASSVTRAGETQYF. V gene TRBV7-6 combines with J gene TRBJ2-5; D remains unclear. Trimming removed 5 bases at V and 5 bases at J, with 15 bases between. Germline CDR1 is SGHVS and CDR2 is FNYEAQ. The CDR3 length is 14 residues.

The chain carries TRBV6-5 and TRBJ1-1; possibly TRBD1 for D (5 bases). The V gene lost 0 bases and the J gene lost 6 bases, with 11 bases spanning the gap. The length of the CDR3 is 14 residues. Germline CDR1 and CDR2: MNHEY and SVGAGI. The CDR3 DNA reads TGTGCCAGCAGTTACTCGTCCGTGGGGCCTGAAGCTTTCTTT. Its translation is CASSYSSVGPEAFF.

The rearrangement uses TRBV5-6 and TRBJ1-1; D is possibly TRBD1 (5 bases). This CDR3 contains 15 residues. The germline V and J ends were trimmed by 0 bases and 0 bases, with 9 bases remaining between them. Per the germline V gene, CDR1 is SGHDT and CDR2 is YYEEEE. CDR3 residues: CASSLGGRVNTEAFF. DNA of the CDR3: TGTGCCAGCAGCTTGGGAGGCAGGGTGAACACTGAAGCTTTCTTT.

V and J are TRBV2 and TRBJ1-1; unclear D gene. V lost 6 bases and J lost 3, with 17 bases in between. The germline V gene has CDR1 SNHLY and CDR2 FYNNEI. The CDR3 runs 15 residues. This CDR3 reads CASSSRGGGYTEAFF. The CDR3 bases are TGTGCCAGCAGCTCACGGGGTGGTGGTTACACTGAAGCTTTCTTT.

V and J are TRBV5-1 and TRBJ2-3, with D perhaps being TRBD1 or TRBD2 (5 bases each). The V end was cut by 2 bases, the J end by 0 bases, with 10 bases between. This CDR3 has 15 residues. CDR1 and CDR2 (germline): SGHRS, YFSETQ. The CDR3 DNA sequence: TGCGCCAGCAGCTTACGGGACGCCAGCACAGATACGCAGTATTTT. Protein sequence: CASSLRDASTDTQYF.

The chain is built from TRBV6-4 and TRBJ1-1; D is uncertain. Germline CDR1 and CDR2: MRHNA and SNTAGT. With 5 bases removed from V and 1 base from J, the gap between germline ends came to 11 bases. The CDR3 extends over 14 amino acids. CDR3 amino acids: CASSKLPGNTEAFF. The CDR3 DNA reads as TGTGCCAGCAGTAAGCTTCCGGGGAACACTGAAGCTTTCTTT.

The chain joins TRBV11-2 to TRBJ2-4; D might be TRBD1 (5 bases). Germline CDR1 and CDR2: SGHAT and FQNNGV. The V gene lost 2 bases and the J gene lost 1 base, with 12 bases spanning the gap. CDR3 length: 16 residues. The CDR3 loop is CASSLPRTPAKNIQYF. For the CDR3, the DNA is TGTGCCAGCAGCTTACCTCGGACACCCGCCAAAAACATTCAGTACTTC.

The chain couples TRBV11-2 to TRBJ1-2, with a weak D call TRBD1 (5 bases). CDR1 is SGHAT, CDR2 FQNNGV, per germline. The CDR3 runs to 15 residues. V shed 1 base and J shed 3 bases, with 12 bases lying between them. The CDR3 loop is CASSLAAGSYYGYTF. Written as DNA, the CDR3 is TGTGCCAGCAGCTTAGCGGCAGGGTCGTACTATGGCTACACCTTC.

The chain combines TRBV30 with TRBJ1-4; unclear D gene. The CDR3 covers 13 residues. Germline lookup yields CDR1 GTSNPN and CDR2 SVGIG (reference sequence). Trimming left V 8 bases short and J 7 bases short, with 17 bases between. The CDR3 spells CASSVIKGEKLFF. Written as DNA, the CDR3 is TGTGCCAGCAGTGTAATAAAAGGTGAAAAACTGTTTTTT.

The rearrangement uses TRBV29-1 and TRBJ2-3, with a possible D match to TRBD2 (5 bases). V dropped 6 bases and J dropped 2 bases, with 15 bases sitting between them. Germline V CDR1 and CDR2: SQVTM, ANQGSEA. CDR3 length: 14 residues. CDR3 DNA sequence: TGCAGCGTGGTTTCACAGCGGTCCACAGATACGCAGTATTTT. It codes for CSVVSQRSTDTQYF.

The V gene is TRBV6-1, the J gene TRBJ2-5; maybe TRBD1 (5 bases). Germline lookup yields CDR1 MNHNS and CDR2 SASEGT. Trimming pared 7 bases from V and 5 bases from J, leaving 17 bases between. The CDR3 is 14 residues long. The CDR3 loop reads CASNQGALGETQYF. CDR3 DNA sequence: TGTGCCAGCAACCAAGGGGCCTTGGGGGAGACCCAGTACTTC.

The genes are TRBV10-3 and TRBJ1-5; D uncertain. The germline V gene has CDR1 ENHRY and CDR2 SYGVKD. V dropped 6 bases and J dropped 0 bases, with 6 bases sitting between them. The CDR3 runs to 13 residues. CDR3 in DNA: TGTGCCATCAGCGACTTTAGCAATCAGCCCCAGCATTTT. Its protein product is CAISDFSNQPQHF.

The rearrangement joins TRBV7-2 to TRBJ2-3; 9 positions match TRBD2. This CDR3 is built from 16 residues. The germline CDR1 and CDR2 sequences are SGHTA and FQGNSA. V lost 3 bases and J lost 5; bases outside the gene matches: 9. CDR3 coding DNA: TGTGCCAGCAGCTTCATTCTAGCGGGGAAGGGAGATACGCAGTATTTT. Its translation: CASSFILAGKGDTQYF.